What follows is one TCR beta chain and its context. This sample stems from a study of blood T cells in healthy people across ages. Roughly 9.8 milliliters of peripheral blood were drawn from each donor. Trimming stripped 5 bases from V and 2 bases from J, with 17 bases between. This CDR3 has 16 residues. A second PCR, run for 7 to 11 cycles, used a sample-barcoded 5' primer plus a J-beta primer mix. A template-switch adaptor containing 12 random nucleotides labeled each cDNA molecule. TCRdb reprocessed the 5' RACE reads with MiXCR, giving one entry per CDR3 protein. This table holds 600,000 to 800,000 distinct CDR3 sequences, 52% found once.

Sequenced sample: blood. The chain uses TRBV12-3 or TRBV12-4 and TRBJ2-3, with D maybe TRBD1 (6 bases). The clonotype originates from a woman at least 80 years old in good health. The CDR3, as DNA: TGTGCCAGCAGTCCCAGGGGTGGGGCCTCCACAGATACGCAGTATTTT. Amino acids: CASSPRGGASTDTQYF.